Presented here are 8 T cell receptor beta chains from one specimen sequenced in a study of blood T cells in healthy people across ages. A second about 7 to 12 cycle PCR used barcoded and J-beta primers. MiXCR, applied by TCRdb to the 5' RACE reads, yields one record per CDR3 protein. The table lists approximately 780,000 distinct CDR3 sequences, more than 25% of them singletons. These sequences were also reported in another study, on T cells of mothers and their children.

Sequencing was carried out using blood. These receptors originate from a boy younger than 18 in good health.

This clonotype was observed a single time. Relative to the germline gene, one junction end is altered; a read error may explain this. The chain links TRBV7-7 to TRBJ1-4, with TRBD1 matching 8 bases. Germline V gene data show CDR1 as SSHAT and CDR2 as FNYEAQ (reference sequence). The CDR3 sequence is 13 residues long. CDR3 sequence reads: CASSVNRGEKLFF. In nucleotides, the CDR3 is TGTGCTAGCAGCGTTAACAGGGGGGAAAAACTGTTTTTT.

This clonotype is a singleton in its sample. The CDR3 region has the DNA TGTGCCTGGAGTGAGGGGGGATGGACTGAAGCTTTCTTT. It specifies CAWSEGGWTEAFF. This chain links TRBV30 with TRBJ1-1; D may be TRBD1 (6 bases). Trimming removed 1 base at V and 5 bases at J, with 11 bases between. CDR1 and CDR2 (germline): GTSNPN, SVGIG (reference sequence). This CDR3 is built from 13 residues.

At least ten counts were recorded for this clonotype. As DNA, the CDR3 is TGTGCCAGCAGCTTGGGGTTCTACGAGCAGTACTTC. It yields the protein CASSLGFYEQYF. V and J are TRBV2 and TRBJ2-7; D remains unclear. The ends were cut back, 6 bases at V and 3 bases at J, with 9 bases in the middle. This CDR3 has 12 amino acids. Germline CDR1 SNHLY, CDR2 FYNNEI.

DNA of the CDR3: TGTGCCAGCAGTTACTTCTGGCGGGGGGGCCAAGAGACCCAGTACTTC. This translates into CASSYFWRGGQETQYF. This sequence joins TRBV6-5 and TRBJ2-5, with TRBD2 identical over 9 bases. V gave up 1 base and J gave up 1 base; unmatched junction bases: 4. Germline V CDR1 and CDR2: MNHEY, SVGAGI. The CDR3 totals 16 residues.

V usage is TRBV29-1 and J usage is TRBJ1-1; the D gene is possibly TRBD1 (5 bases). V was pared by 6 bases and J by 4 bases, with 12 bases between. Germline lookup yields CDR1 SQVTM and CDR2 ANQGSEA. CDR3 size: 12 residues. Here the CDR3 reads CSVEGGATEAFF. The DNA for the CDR3 is TGCAGCGTCGAGGGCGGGGCCACTGAAGCTTTCTTT.

This clonotype showed up just a few times. This chain joins TRBV21-1 and TRBJ2-1; the table names TRBD1, a call not compared with the DNA. Near its end, the DNA agrees better with TRBJ2-7, so the J call may be wrong. TRBV21-1 is a listed pseudogene. CDR3 length equals 15 residues. This chain's CDR3 is CASSRPWTGSYEQYF. The CDR3, as DNA: TGTGCCAGCAGCCGTCCGTGGACAGGGTCCTACGAGCAGTACTTC.

This sequence joins TRBV20-1 and TRBJ1-4; D ambiguous. The germline V gene encodes CDR1 DFQATT and CDR2 SNEGSKA (reference sequence). Trimming pared 5 bases from V and 4 bases from J, leaving 14 bases between. This CDR3 comprises 14 residues. The CDR3 region is CSAPGLGYNEKLFF. CDR3 nucleotides: TGCAGTGCTCCCGGTTTAGGCTATAATGAAAAACTGTTTTTT.

The chain joins TRBV20-1 to TRBJ1-1; D uncertain. Trimming shortened V by 2 bases and J by 0 bases, and 10 bases separated the two germline ends. The length of the CDR3 is 14 residues. Germline CDR1 DFQATT, CDR2 SNEGSKA (reference sequence). The CDR3 here is CSARISTMNTEAFF. CDR3 bases: TGCAGTGCTAGAATCTCGACGATGAACACTGAAGCTTTCTTT.